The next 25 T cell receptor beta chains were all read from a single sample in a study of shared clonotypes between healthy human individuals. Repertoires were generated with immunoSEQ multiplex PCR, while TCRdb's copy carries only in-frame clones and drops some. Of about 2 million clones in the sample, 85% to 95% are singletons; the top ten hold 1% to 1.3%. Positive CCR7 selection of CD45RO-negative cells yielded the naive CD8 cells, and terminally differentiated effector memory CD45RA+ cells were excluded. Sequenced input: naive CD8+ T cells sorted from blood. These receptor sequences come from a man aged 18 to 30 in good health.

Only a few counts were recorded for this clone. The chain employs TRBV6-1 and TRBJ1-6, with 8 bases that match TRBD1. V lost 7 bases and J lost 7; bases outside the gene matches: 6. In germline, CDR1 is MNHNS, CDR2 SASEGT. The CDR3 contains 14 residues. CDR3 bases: TGTGCCAGCAACCCGCGGACAGGGAATTCACCCCTCCACTTT. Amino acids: CASNPRTGNSPLHF.

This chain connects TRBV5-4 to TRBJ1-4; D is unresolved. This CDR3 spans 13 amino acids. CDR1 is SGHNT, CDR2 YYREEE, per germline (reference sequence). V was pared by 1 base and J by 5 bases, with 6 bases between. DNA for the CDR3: TGTGCCAGCAGCTTGAGCGTGAATGAAAAACTGTTTTTT. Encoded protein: CASSLSVNEKLFF. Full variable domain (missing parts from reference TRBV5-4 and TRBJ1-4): ETGVTQSPTHLIKTRGQQVTLRCSSQSGHNTVSWYQQALGQGPQFIFQYYREEENGRGNFPPRFSGLQFPNYSSELNVNALELDDSALYLCASSLSVNEKLFFGSGTQLSVL.

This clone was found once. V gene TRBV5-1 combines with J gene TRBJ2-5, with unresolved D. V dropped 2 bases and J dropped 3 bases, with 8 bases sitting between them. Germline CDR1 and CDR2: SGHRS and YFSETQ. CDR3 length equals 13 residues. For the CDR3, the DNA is TGCGCCAGCAGCTTCCCGGCGAAAGAGACCCAGTACTTC. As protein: CASSFPAKETQYF. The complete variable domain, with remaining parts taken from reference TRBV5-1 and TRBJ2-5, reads KAGVTQTPRYLIKTRGQQVTLSCSPISGHRSVSWYQQTPGQGLQFLFEYFSETQRNKGNFPGRFSGRQFSNSRSEMNVSTLELGDSALYLCASSFPAKETQYFGPGTRLLVL.

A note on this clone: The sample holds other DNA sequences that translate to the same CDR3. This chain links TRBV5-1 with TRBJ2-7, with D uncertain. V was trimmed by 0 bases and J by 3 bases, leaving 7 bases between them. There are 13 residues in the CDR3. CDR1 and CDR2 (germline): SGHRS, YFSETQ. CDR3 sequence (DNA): TGCGCCAGCAGCTTGGGCAGCTACTACGAGCAGTACTTC. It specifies CASSLGSYYEQYF.

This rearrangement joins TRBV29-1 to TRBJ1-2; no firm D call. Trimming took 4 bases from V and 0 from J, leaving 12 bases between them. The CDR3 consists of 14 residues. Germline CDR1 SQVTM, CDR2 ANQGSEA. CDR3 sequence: CSVAPGLPNYGYTF. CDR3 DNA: TGCAGCGTTGCCCCGGGCCTACCTAACTATGGCTACACCTTC.

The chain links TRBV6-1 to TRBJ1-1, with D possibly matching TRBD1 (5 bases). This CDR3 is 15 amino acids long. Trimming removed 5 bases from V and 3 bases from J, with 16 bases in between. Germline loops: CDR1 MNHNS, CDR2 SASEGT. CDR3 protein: CASSWTSLMDTEAFF. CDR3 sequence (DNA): TGTGCCAGCAGTTGGACAAGCCTTATGGACACTGAAGCTTTCTTT.

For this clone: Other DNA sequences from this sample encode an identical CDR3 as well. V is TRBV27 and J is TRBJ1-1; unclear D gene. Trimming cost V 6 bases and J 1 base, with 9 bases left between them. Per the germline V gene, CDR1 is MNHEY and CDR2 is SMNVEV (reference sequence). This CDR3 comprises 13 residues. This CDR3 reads CASSPEGNTEAFF. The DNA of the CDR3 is TGTGCCAGCAGCCCAGAAGGGAACACTGAAGCTTTCTTT.

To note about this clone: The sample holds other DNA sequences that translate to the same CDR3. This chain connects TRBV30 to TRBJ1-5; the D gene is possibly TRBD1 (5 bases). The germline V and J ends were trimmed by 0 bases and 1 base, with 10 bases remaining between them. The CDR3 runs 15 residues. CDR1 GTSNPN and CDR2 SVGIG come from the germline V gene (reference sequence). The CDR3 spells CAWSVGATSNQPQHF. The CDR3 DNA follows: TGTGCCTGGAGTGTAGGGGCTACCAGCAATCAGCCCCAGCATTTT.

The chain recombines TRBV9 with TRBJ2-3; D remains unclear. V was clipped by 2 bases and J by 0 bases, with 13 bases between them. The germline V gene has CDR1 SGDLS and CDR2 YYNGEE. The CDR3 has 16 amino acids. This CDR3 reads CASSVNSIHSTDTQYF. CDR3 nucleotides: TGTGCCAGCAGCGTTAACTCGATTCATAGCACAGATACGCAGTATTTT. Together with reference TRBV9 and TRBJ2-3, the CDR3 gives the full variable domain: DSGVTQTPKHLITATGQRVTLRCSPRSGDLSVYWYQQSLDQGLQFLIQYYNGEERAKGNILERFSAQQFPDLHSELNLSSLELGDSALYFCASSVNSIHSTDTQYFGPGTRLTVL.

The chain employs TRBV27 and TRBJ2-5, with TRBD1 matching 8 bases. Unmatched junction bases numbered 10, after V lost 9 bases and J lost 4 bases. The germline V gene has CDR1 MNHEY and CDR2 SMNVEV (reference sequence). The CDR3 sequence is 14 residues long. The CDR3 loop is CASGMGGQGETQYF. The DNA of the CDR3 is TGTGCCAGTGGGATGGGTGGACAGGGAGAGACCCAGTACTTC.

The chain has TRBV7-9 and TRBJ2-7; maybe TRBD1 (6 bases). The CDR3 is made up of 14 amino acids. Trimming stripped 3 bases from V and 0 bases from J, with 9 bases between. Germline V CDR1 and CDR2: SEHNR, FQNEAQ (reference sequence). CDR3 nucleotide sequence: TGTGCCAGCAGCTTCGCAGGGGACTCCTACGAGCAGTACTTC. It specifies CASSFAGDSYEQYF.

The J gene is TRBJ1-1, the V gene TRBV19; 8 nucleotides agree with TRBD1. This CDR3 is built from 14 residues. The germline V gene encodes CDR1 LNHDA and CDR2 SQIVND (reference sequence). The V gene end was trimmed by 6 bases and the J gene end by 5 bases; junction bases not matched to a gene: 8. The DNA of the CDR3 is TGTGCCAGTAGGCCAGGACAGGGAAAAACTGAAGCTTTCTTT. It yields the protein CASRPGQGKTEAFF.

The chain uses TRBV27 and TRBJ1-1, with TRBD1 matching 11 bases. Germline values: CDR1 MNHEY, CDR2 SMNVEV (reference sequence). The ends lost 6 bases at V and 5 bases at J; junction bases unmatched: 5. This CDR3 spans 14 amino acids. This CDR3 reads CASSRGTGGTEAFF. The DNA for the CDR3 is TGTGCCAGCAGCCGAGGGACAGGGGGAACTGAAGCTTTCTTT.

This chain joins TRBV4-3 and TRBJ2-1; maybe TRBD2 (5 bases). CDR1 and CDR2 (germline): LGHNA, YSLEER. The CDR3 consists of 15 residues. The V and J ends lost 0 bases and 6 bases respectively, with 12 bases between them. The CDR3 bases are TGCGCCAGCAGCCAAGATTCGGGATTCTTCAATGAGCAGTTCTTC. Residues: CASSQDSGFFNEQFF.

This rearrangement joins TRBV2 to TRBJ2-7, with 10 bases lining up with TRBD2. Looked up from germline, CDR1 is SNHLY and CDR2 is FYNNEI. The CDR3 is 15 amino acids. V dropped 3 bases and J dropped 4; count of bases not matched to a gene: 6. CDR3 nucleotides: TGTGCCAGCAGTGATCCCGGGACTAGCGTTTACGAGCAGTACTTC. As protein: CASSDPGTSVYEQYF.

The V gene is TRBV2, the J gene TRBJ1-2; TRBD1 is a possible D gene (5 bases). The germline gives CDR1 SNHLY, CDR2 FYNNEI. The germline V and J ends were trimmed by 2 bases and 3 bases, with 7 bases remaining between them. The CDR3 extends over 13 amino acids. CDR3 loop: CASSETGDYGYTF. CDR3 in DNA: TGTGCCAGCAGTGAAACGGGGGACTATGGCTACACCTTC.

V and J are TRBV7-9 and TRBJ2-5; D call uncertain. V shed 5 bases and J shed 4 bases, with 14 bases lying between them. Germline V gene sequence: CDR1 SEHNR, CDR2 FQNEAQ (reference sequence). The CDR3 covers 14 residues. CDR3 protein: CASSPNLGVETQYF. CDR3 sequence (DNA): TGTGCCAGCAGCCCCAATCTTGGGGTAGAGACCCAGTACTTC.

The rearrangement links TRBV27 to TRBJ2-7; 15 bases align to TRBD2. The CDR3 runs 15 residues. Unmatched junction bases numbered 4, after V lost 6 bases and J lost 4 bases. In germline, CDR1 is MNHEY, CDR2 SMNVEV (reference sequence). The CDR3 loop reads CASSTGLAGGYEQYF. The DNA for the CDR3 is TGTGCCAGCAGCACCGGACTAGCGGGAGGGTACGAGCAGTACTTC.

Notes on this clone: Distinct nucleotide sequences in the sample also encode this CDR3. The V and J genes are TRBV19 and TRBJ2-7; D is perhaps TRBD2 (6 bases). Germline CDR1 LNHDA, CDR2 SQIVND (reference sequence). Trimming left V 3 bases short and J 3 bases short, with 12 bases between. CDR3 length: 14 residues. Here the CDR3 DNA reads TGTGCCAGTAGTATTGGGACGGGGGACTACGAGCAGTACTTC. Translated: CASSIGTGDYEQYF.

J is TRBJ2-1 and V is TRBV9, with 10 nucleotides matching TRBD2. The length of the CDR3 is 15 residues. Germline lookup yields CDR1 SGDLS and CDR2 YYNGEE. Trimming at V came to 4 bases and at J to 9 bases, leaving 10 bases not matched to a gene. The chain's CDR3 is CASSPWSSGGSEQFF. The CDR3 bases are TGTGCCAGCAGCCCGTGGAGTAGCGGGGGGTCTGAGCAGTTCTTC.

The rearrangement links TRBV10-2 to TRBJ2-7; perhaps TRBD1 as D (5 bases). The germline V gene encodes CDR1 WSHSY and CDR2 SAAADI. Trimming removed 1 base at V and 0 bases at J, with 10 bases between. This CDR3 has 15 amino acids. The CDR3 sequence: CASSELGLFSYEQYF. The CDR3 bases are TGCGCCAGCAGTGAGTTGGGGCTATTCTCCTACGAGCAGTACTTC.

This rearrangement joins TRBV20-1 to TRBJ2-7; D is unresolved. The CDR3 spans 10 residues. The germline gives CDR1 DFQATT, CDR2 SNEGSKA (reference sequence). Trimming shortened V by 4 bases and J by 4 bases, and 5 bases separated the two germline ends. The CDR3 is CSAIGYEQYF. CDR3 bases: TGCAGTGCTATAGGGTACGAGCAGTACTTC.

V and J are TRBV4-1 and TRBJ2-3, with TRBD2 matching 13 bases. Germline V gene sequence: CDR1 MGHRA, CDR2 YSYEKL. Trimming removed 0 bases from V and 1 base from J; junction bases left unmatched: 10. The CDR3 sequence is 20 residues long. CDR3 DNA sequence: TGCGCCAGCAGCCAAGATCCACTAGCGGGGGGGCGGAGTGGCACAGATACGCAGTATTTT. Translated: CASSQDPLAGGRSGTDTQYF.

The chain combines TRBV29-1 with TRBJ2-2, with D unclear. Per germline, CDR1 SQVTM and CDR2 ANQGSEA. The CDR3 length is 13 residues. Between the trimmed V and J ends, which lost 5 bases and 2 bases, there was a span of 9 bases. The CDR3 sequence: CSVWLLNTGELFF. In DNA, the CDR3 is TGCAGCGTTTGGCTCCTTAACACCGGGGAGCTGTTTTTT.

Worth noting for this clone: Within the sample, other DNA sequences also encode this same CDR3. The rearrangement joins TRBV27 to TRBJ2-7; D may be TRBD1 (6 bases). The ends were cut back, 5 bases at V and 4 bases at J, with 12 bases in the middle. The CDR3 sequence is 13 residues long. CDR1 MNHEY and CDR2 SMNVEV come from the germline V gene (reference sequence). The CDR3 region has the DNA TGTGCCAGCAGTCCTCGGACAGATTACGAGCAGTACTTC. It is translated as CASSPRTDYEQYF.